This record covers a single T cell receptor beta chain. Clinicians diagnosed patients from clinical symptoms, serum thyroxine and TRAb, thyroid ultrasound and orbital computed tomography. This sample holds PBMCs from 9.5 to 10 ml fresh peripheral blood. The data were taken from a study of T cells in Graves' hyperthyroidism and ophthalmopathy. V dropped 5 bases and J dropped 3 bases, with 12 bases sitting between them. This CDR3 comprises 13 residues. Germline assignment: CDR1 SGHKS and CDR2 YYEKEE (reference sequence). Amplified TCR beta CDR3 regions derived from RNA transcripts. A first-round RT-PCR of the TCR CDR3 used the HTBI primer set. Each CDR3 protein gets one entry after TCRdb re-called the multiplex PCR reads with MiXCR. The sample has about 420,000 distinct CDR3 sequences; 15% to 18% are singletons.

Input material: blood. The receptor's source is a woman aged 18-30 years with Graves' hyperthyroidism. The rearrangement joins TRBV5-5 to TRBJ2-7; D uncertain. The CDR3 DNA sequence: TGTGCCAGCAGTAAGGATTCCCTCTACGAGCAGTACTTC. Translation: CASSKDSLYEQYF.